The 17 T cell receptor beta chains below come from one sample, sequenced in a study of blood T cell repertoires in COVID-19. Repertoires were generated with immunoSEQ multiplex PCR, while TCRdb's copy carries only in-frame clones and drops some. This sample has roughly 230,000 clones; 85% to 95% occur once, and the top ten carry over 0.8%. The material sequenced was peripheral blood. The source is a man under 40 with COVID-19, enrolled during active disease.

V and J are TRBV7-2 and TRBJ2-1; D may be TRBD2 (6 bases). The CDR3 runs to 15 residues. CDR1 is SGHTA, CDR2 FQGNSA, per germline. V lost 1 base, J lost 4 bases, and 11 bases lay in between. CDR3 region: CASSLGGVTYNEQFF. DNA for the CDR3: TGTGCCAGCAGCTTAGGGGGGGTAACATACAATGAGCAGTTCTTC. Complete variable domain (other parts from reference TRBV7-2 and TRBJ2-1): GAGVSQSPSNKVTEKGKDVELRCDPISGHTALYWYRQSLGQGLEFLIYFQGNSAPDKSGLPSDRFSAERTGGSVSTLTIQRTQQEDSAVYLCASSLGGVTYNEQFFGPGTRLTVL.

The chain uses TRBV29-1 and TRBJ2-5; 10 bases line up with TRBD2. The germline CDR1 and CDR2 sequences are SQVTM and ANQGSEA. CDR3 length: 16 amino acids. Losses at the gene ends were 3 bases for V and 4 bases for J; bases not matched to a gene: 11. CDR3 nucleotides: TGCAGCGTTGAGAAGGGTAGCGGGGGGTTCTCAGAGACCCAGTACTTC. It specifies CSVEKGSGGFSETQYF.

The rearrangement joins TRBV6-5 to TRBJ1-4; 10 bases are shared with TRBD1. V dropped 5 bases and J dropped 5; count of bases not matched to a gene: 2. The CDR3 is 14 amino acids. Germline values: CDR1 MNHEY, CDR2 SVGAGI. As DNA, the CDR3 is TGTGCCAGCAGTCGACAGGGGGCGAATGAAAAACTGTTTTTT. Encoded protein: CASSRQGANEKLFF.

As DNA, the CDR3 is TGTGCCACCAATACAGGGTCGAGTTCCACTGAAGCTTTCTTT. Its translation is CATNTGSSSTEAFF. This chain connects TRBV6-5 to TRBJ1-1; tentatively, D is TRBD1 (6 bases). The CDR3 has 14 amino acids. In germline, CDR1 is MNHEY, CDR2 SVGAGI. The ends were cut back, 10 bases at V and 4 bases at J, with 19 bases in the middle.

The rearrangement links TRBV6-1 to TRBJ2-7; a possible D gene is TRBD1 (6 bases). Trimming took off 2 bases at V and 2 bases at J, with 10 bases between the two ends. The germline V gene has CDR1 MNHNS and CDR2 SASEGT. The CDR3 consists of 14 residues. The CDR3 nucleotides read TGTGCCAGCAGTGAAAGGACAGCAGCCTACGAGCAGTACTTC. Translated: CASSERTAAYEQYF.

This chain's CDR3 is CASSIPAGGQYNEQFF. The CDR3, as DNA: TGTGCCAGCAGCATTCCAGCGGGGGGGCAGTACAATGAGCAGTTCTTC. The V and J genes are TRBV5-4 and TRBJ2-1; TRBD2 matches at 10 bases. The CDR3 runs to 16 residues. The junction had 8 bases not matched to a gene; V was cut back by 4 bases and J by 4 bases. The germline V gene encodes CDR1 SGHNT and CDR2 YYREEE (reference sequence). Drawing the rest from reference TRBV5-4 and TRBJ2-1, the complete variable domain is ETGVTQSPTHLIKTRGQQVTLRCSSQSGHNTVSWYQQALGQGPQFIFQYYREEENGRGNFPPRFSGLQFPNYSSELNVNALELDDSALYLCASSIPAGGQYNEQFFGPGTRLTVL.

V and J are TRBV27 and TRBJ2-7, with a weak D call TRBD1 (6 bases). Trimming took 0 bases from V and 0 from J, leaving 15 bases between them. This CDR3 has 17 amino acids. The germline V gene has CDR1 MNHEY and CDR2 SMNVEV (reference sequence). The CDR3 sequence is CASSLSIVQGPSYEQYF. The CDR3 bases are TGTGCCAGCAGTTTATCGATTGTACAGGGACCCTCCTACGAGCAGTACTTC.

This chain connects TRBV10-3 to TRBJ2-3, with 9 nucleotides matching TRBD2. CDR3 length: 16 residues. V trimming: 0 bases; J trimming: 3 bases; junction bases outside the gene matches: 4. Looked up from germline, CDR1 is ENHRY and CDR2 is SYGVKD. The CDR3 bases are TGTGCCATCAGTGAGTCGGTGCTAGCGGGGACAGATACGCAGTATTTT. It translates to CAISESVLAGTDTQYF.

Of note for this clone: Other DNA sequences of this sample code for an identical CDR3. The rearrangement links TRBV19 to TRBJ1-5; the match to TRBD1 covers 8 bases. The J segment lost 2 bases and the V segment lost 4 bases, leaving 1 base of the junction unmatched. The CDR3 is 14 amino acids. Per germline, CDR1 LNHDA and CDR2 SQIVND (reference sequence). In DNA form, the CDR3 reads TGTGCCAGTAGTAAGGGACAGGGCAATCAGCCCCAGCATTTT. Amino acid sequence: CASSKGQGNQPQHF.

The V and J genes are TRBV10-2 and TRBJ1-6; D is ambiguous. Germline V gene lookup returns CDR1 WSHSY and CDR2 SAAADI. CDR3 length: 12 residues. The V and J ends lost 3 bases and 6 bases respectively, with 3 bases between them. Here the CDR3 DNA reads TGCGCCAGCAGTGACGTTAATTCACCCCTCCACTTT. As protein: CASSDVNSPLHF.

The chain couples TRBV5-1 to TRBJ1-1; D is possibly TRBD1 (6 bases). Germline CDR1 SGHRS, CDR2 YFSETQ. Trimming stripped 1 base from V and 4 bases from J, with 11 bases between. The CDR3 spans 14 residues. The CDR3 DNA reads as TGCGCCAGCAGCTTGAGCAGGGGCAGCACTGAAGCTTTCTTT. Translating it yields CASSLSRGSTEAFF.

The CDR3 is CASSPWRVVVFGLGQETQYF. As DNA, the CDR3 is TGTGCCAGCTCACCCTGGAGGGTTGTGGTTTTTGGCTTAGGCCAAGAGACCCAGTACTTC. The chain has TRBV18 and TRBJ2-5, with D possibly TRBD2 on 6 matching bases. Germline V gives CDR1 KGHSH, CDR2 LQKENI. V was clipped by 3 bases and J by 1 base, with 27 bases between them. The CDR3 is 20 residues long.

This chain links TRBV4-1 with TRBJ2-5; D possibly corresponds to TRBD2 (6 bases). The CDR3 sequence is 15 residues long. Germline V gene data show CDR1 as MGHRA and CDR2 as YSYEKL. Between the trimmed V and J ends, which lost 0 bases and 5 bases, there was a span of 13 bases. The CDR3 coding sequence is TGCGCCAGCAGCCAAGAGGAGGGATTTCCCGAGACCCAGTACTTC. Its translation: CASSQEEGFPETQYF.

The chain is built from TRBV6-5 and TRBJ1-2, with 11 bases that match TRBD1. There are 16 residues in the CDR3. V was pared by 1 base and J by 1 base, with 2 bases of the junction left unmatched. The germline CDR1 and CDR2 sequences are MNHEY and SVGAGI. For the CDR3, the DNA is TGTGCCAGCAGTTACTTGGGACAGGGGGGTAACTATGGCTACACCTTC. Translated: CASSYLGQGGNYGYTF.

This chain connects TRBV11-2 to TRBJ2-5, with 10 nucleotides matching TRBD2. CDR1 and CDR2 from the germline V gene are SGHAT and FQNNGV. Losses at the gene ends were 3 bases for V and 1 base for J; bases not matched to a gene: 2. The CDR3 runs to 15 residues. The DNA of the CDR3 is TGTGCCAGCAGCTTTAGCGGGGGGCCCCAAGAGACCCAGTACTTC. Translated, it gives CASSFSGGPQETQYF.

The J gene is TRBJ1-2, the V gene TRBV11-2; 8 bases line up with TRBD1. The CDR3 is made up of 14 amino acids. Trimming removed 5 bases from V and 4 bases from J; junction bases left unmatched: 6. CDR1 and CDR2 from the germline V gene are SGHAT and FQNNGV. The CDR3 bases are TGTGCCAGCAGCCCAGGACAGGGTATCTATGGCTACACCTTC. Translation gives CASSPGQGIYGYTF.

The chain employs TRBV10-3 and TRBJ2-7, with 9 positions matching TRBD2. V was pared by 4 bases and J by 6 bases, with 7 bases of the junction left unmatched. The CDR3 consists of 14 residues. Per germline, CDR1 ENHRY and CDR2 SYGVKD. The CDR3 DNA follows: TGTGCCATCAGTGCCCTAGCGGGGCCTTTCGAGCAGTACTTC. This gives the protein CAISALAGPFEQYF.